What follows are 13 T cell receptor gamma chains derived from one specimen sequenced in a study of gamma delta lymphoproliferative disorders and STAT genes. TCRdb processed the multiplex PCR reads again with the CATT caller. The table lists 2,000 to 2,500 gamma-chain clones, about a tenth of them singletons, with about 9.7% in the top ten. The receptor sequences were amplified from genomic DNA of peripheral blood mononuclear cells. The sample consisted of blood. Receptors were obtained from a human donor in good health.

By share, this clone ranks as medium-sized. J is TRGJP and V is TRGV9. The J gene, missing from TCRdb, was assigned here through DNA to germline matching. J lost 9 bases, V lost 1 base, and 6 bases had no gene match. Per germline, CDR1 GITISATS and CDR2 ISYDGTV (reference sequence). The CDR3 contains 16 residues. Here the CDR3 reads CALWEVTGLGKKIKVF. The CDR3 bases are TGTGCCTTGTGGGAGGTAACAGGGTTGGGCAAAAAAATCAAGGTATTT.

By sample fraction, this clone is medium-sized. This chain uses TRGV3 with TRGJ1 or TRGJ2. Germline matching of the DNA provided the J gene here, since TCRdb leaves it blank. Germline loops: CDR1 VTNTFY, CDR2 YDVSTARD (reference sequence). The trim removed 0 bases at V and 2 bases at J, leaving 1 base unmatched. The CDR3 contains 13 residues. CDR3 in DNA: TGTGCCACCTGGGACAGGCATTATTATAAGAAACTCTTT. This codes for CATWDRHYYKKLF.

By sample share, this clone is medium-sized (0.01 to 0.1%). This rearrangement joins TRGV2 to TRGJ1 or TRGJ2. TCRdb records no J gene; here it was assigned by comparing the DNA to germline. The CDR3 spans 13 residues. Germline V lookup: CDR1 EGSNGY, CDR2 YDSYNSKV. With 3 bases clipped from V and 4 bases from J, the junction kept 6 bases outside the gene matches. The CDR3 sequence is CATWDPGYYKKLF. DNA of the CDR3: TGTGCCACCTGGGACCCTGGGTATTATAAGAAACTCTTT.

This clone is judged medium-sized. The V gene is TRGV2, the J gene TRGJ1 or TRGJ2. The J gene, absent from TCRdb, was called here by matching the DNA to germline. Trimming at V came to 2 bases and at J to 9 bases, leaving 4 bases not matched to a gene. Germline V gene sequence: CDR1 EGSNGY, CDR2 YDSYNSKV. The CDR3 contains 11 residues. CDR3: CATWDESKKLF. In nucleotides, the CDR3 is TGTGCCACCTGGGACGAGTCTAAGAAACTCTTT.

This clone was counted ten times or more. This chain connects TRGV9 to TRGJP. The J gene, left out of TCRdb, was set here by checking the DNA against germline. J was trimmed by 4 bases and V by 4 bases; bases with no gene match: 4. In germline, CDR1 is GITISATS, CDR2 ISYDGTV (reference sequence). The CDR3 covers 16 residues. The CDR3 bases are TGTGCCTTGTGGGACCTTCAAGAGTTGGGCAAAAAAATCAAGGTATTT. Protein product: CALWDLQELGKKIKVF.

By frequency in the sample, this clone is medium-sized (0.01 to 0.1%). J is TRGJP1 and V is TRGV3. TCRdb leaves out the J gene; it was filled in here by matching the DNA to germline. V trimming: 0 bases; J trimming: 2 bases; junction bases outside the gene matches: 6. The CDR3 spans 16 residues. Germline V gene sequence: CDR1 VTNTFY, CDR2 YDVSTARD (reference sequence). CDR3 loop: CATWDRPGTTGWFKIF. The CDR3 region has the DNA TGTGCCACCTGGGACAGGCCAGGGACCACTGGTTGGTTCAAGATATTT.

This clone is medium-sized. An end of the junction differs from the germline gene, which may be a read error. The CDR3: CATRDGFKIF. The CDR3 coding sequence is TGCGCGACCCGGGACGGGTTCAAGATATTT. The chain uses TRGV10 and TRGJP1. TCRdb lists no J gene, so it was determined here by aligning the DNA to germline. TRGV10 is designated an ORF whose function remains uncertain. The CDR3 totals 10 residues.

In its sample, this clone is medium-sized. The chain recombines TRGV10 with TRGJP1. TCRdb gives no J gene; it was assigned here by matching the DNA to germline. TRGV10 is treated as an ORF (open reading frame) with a function not yet certain. The CDR3 covers 14 residues. The trim removed 8 bases at V and 1 base at J, leaving 5 bases unmatched. CDR3 region: CAAWESTTGWFKIF. The CDR3 DNA follows: TGTGCTGCGTGGGAGAGTACCACTGGTTGGTTCAAGATATTT.

Relative to its sample, this clone is medium-sized (0.01 to 0.1%). This CDR3 is CATWDGPGWFKIF. The CDR3 DNA follows: TGTGCCACCTGGGACGGGCCTGGTTGGTTCAAGATATTT. The rearrangement uses TRGV2 and TRGJP1. The J gene is absent in TCRdb and was assigned here via DNA matching to germline. The CDR3 is made up of 13 amino acids. Looked up from germline, CDR1 is EGSNGY and CDR2 is YDSYNSKV. The junction had 1 base not matched to a gene; V was cut back by 0 bases and J by 6 bases.

This clone is termed medium-sized. The chain employs TRGV9 and TRGJP. Since TCRdb gives no J gene, matching the DNA to germline was used here to assign it. V was pared by 0 bases and J by 4 bases, with 6 bases of the junction left unmatched. The CDR3 is 18 amino acids. Germline CDR1 reads GITISATS; CDR2 reads ISYDGTV (reference sequence). CDR3 sequence reads: CALWEVKIQELGKKIKVF. The DNA for the CDR3 is TGTGCCTTGTGGGAGGTGAAAATCCAAGAGTTGGGCAAAAAAATCAAGGTATTT.

This clone is labeled as medium-sized. The chain employs TRGV9 and TRGJ1 or TRGJ2. Matching the DNA to germline supplied the J gene, which TCRdb does not give. The V gene end was trimmed by 5 bases and the J gene end by 7 bases; junction bases not matched to a gene: 5. In germline, CDR1 is GITISATS, CDR2 ISYDGTV (reference sequence). The CDR3 runs to 11 residues. This CDR3 is CALWVSYKKLF. The CDR3 DNA sequence: TGTGCCTTGTGGGTTTCGTATAAGAAACTCTTT.

By frequency in the sample, this clone is medium-sized. J is TRGJ1 or TRGJ2 and V is TRGV2. TCRdb gives no J gene; it was assigned here by matching the DNA to germline. Trimming took 0 bases from V and 12 from J; bases not matched to a gene: 8. Germline loops: CDR1 EGSNGY, CDR2 YDSYNSKV. The CDR3 has 12 amino acids. Written as DNA, the CDR3 is TGTGCCACCTGGGACGGGCGCGGGGGGAAACTCTTT. Translated, it gives CATWDGRGGKLF.

This clone is termed medium-sized. The CDR3 region has the DNA TGTGCCACCTGGGACGGTAGTAGTGATTGGATCAAGACGTTT. Translating gives CATWDGSSDWIKTF. The rearrangement joins TRGV2 to TRGJP2. Matching the DNA to germline supplied the J gene, which TCRdb does not give. Trimming cost V 1 base and J 1 base; bases outside gene matches: 0. This CDR3 is 14 amino acids long. Germline lookup yields CDR1 EGSNGY and CDR2 YDSYNSKV.